Sequencing of this T cell receptor (beta chain) was carried out in a study of T-cell memory formation after mild COVID-19 (dated by TCRdb to the early 2020s). Looking at the study overall: TCR sequence clusters from the two donors were largely donor specific. The cohort comprised two young, previously healthy adult volunteers, one female and one male. Longitudinal TCRalpha and TCRbeta repertoire sequencing tracked T-cell clones expanding and contracting after mild COVID-19 in two donors.

Between the V and J ends, shortened by 1 base and 4 bases respectively, the junction contains 9 bases. The CDR3 runs 14 amino acids, cysteine and phenylalanine included. Only the CDR3 DNA stays, 42 bases, in frame from base 1. The germline V gene (reference sequence) supplies CDR1 SGHKS and CDR2 YYEKEE. Data came from an Illumina NovaSeq 6000. TCRalpha and TCRbeta cDNA libraries were constructed by 5'RACE with constant-segment primers, with sample barcodes and unique molecular identifiers being introduced. RNA was extracted from every sample with Trizol reagent. Amplification of the libraries took two PCR steps, and the second step added a second sample barcode plus Illumina TruSeq adapters. Sequencing of libraries was performed on an Illumina NovaSeq with 2 x 150 bp paired-end reads. Processing in the source paper ran as follows. With migec v1.2.7, reads were demultiplexed and then collapsed into UMI-guided consensus sequences. With mixcr v2.1.11, UMI consensuses were aligned to TRA and TRB V and J templates and assembled into clonotypes. Clonotypes were classified as expanded or contracted when called significant by both edgeR and NoisET, with noise models trained on biological replicates. For edgeR calls, the cutoffs were a false discovery rate-adjusted p below 0.01 and a log2 fold-change threshold of 1. As an exploratory analysis of dynamics, max-normalized trajectories of the 1000 most abundant clonotypes were examined with PCA combined with hierarchical clustering. Separately sequenced CD4+ and CD8+ repertoires were used to assign the CD4 or CD8 phenotype of responding clones. TCRdb took the public reads, trimmed them with fastp at Q25, ran MiXCR for clone calling and kept in-frame beta chains. Each entry is one CDR3 protein sequence, shown with its most common DNA and genes. The V and J calls here are based on TCRdb, not the publication. The sample contains around 55,000 distinct CDR3 sequences, roughly 9.5% of them found a single time. The ten largest clones capture more than 1% of the sample.

Ficoll-Paque density gradient centrifugation was the method used to isolate PBMCs. Here is what the overall study found, with its caveats: Contracting CD4+ clones turned up mainly in the CM and EM memory subsets, whereas EMRA was where CD8+ clones were enriched. Some responding clones were detected in pre-infection memory, suggesting pre-existing cross-reactive memory T cells joined the SARS-CoV-2 response. Balanced CD4/CD8 phenotypes were observed for clones contracting from day 15 to 85, whereas a bias towards CD4+ was observed for a second wave of clones expanding from day 15 to 37. SARS-CoV-2 specificity was not confirmed for the second-wave clones peaking on day 37. Only a couple of mild cases were covered in the study, and larger cohorts including severe cases with pre-infection samples were considered necessary.

This clonotype has a handful of counts. The target of this receptor is not known. Per-base quality was not reported, and no clone a single base away is much larger than it. This TCR was sampled from a man between 18 and 29 years old who had mild COVID-19 (a few samples of this study predate the infection). The sample titles of this study are shuffled in the database, so cell type and time point are left out; the donor was told from shared clones. In this chain, TRBV5-5 is recombined with TRBJ1-3; the D gene cannot be resolved reliably. Material for sequencing was PBMCs or a T cell subset sorted from them (not recorded which). The bases are TGTGCCAGCAGCTTGCGGCGGAACGGAAACACCATATATTTT. Its protein is CASSLRRNGNTIYF.